This paragraph covers one T cell receptor beta chain sequence. This clonotype occurred many times. Its antigen is currently not known. Base quality data are lacking; no much larger clone is found one base away. The data were obtained in a study of neurological immune-mediated disorders (dated by TCRdb to about 2019). For the study in its entirety: Among the 34 multiple sclerosis patients, relapsing-remitting MS accounted for 31 and secondary progressive MS accounted for 3. Peripheral blood TCR-beta repertoires from patients with HTLV-I-associated myelopathy (HAM/TSP), patients with multiple sclerosis, and healthy controls were compared in the study using UMI-based sequencing. The 106 TCR-beta libraries included longitudinal samples, technical triplicates and paired sorted CD4+ and CD8+ T-cell subsets alongside PBMC samples. The cohort was made up of about 65 subjects, consisting of roughly 14 HAM/TSP patients, about 34 multiple sclerosis patients and around 20 healthy controls. Summary of the overall study and its limitations: No clinical or MRI features were associated with the MS cluster, and the authors said that larger cohorts are needed. Phylogenetic analysis grouped repertoires from 18 of 34 MS patients into a cluster of related CDR3 sequences, suggesting a possible repertoire-level signature. Expanded clones from different subjects shared no identical CDR3 amino acid sequences, which suggests that TCR-beta repertoires were private in all groups. The highest TCR clonal expansion was observed in HAM/TSP patients, whereas the lowest was observed in MS patients, even when compared with healthy controls.

Unsorted PBMC libraries were generated from 2 million PBMCs stored in RNAlater at -80 °C until RNA extraction. Multiple sclerosis patients were enrolled in a US clinical protocol evaluating disease progression by magnetic resonance imaging. Peripheral blood underwent Ficoll-Hypaque density gradient centrifugation to isolate PBMCs, which were then cryopreserved in liquid nitrogen. To synthesize cDNA, template-switch 5'RACE was performed with a primer carrying a 10-nucleotide random unique molecular identifier so that each TCR transcript was tagged. Each sequencing run produced over 170 million TCR-beta sequences covering 15-18 subjects. The RNeasy kit was used to extract total RNA. The KAPA Real-time Library Amplification kit was used to amplify TCR-beta VDJ regions with primers targeting the TCR constant region and the 5'RACE anchor. A first PCR added sample indexes and Illumina adaptors, and a second PCR then raised library yield. After Ampure bead purification, the roughly 650 bp TCR product was size-selected on a 2% E-gel SizeSelection system. Library quality was checked on a Bioanalyzer, concentration was measured with Qubit, and libraries were quantified with the Kapa Library Quantification kit before pooling. An Illumina HiSeq 2500 sequenced the libraries paired-end 2 x 150 bp. To increase sequence diversity, about 23-30% phiX was spiked into each library pool. As for the original processing: The UMI-based MiGEC pipeline processed quality-filtered reads and removed over 80% of raw TCR sequences during error correction. VDJ genes were aligned to IMGT germline references, and clonotypes were defined by unique CDR3 amino acid sequence plus V-J genes. Clonal expansion, Shannon diversity and CDR3 relatedness were evaluated with VDJtools (CalcPairwiseDistances, ClusterSamples), while phylogenetic trees were built in CLCbio workbench. Clones with at least 8 unique UMIs were defined as expanded, with this threshold being based on coefficient-of-variation modelling across technical triplicates. TCRdb reprocessed the public reads (quality trimming at Q25 with fastp, clone calling with MiXCR) and kept in-frame beta chains. Rows with one shared CDR3 protein collapse into an entry with the most common genes and DNA. TCRdb's processing, not the authors' own work, is the source of the V and J calls. For this sample the table gives 70,000 to 90,000 distinct CDR3 sequences, of which around 4.6% were detected only once. The ten largest clones capture 2% to 2.5% of the sample.

V has 3 bases trimmed and J has 2 bases trimmed; junction bases matching no gene number 8. The CDR1 and CDR2 encoded by the germline V gene are MNHNS and SASEGT. The CDR3 sequence holds 16 residues, the cysteine and phenylalanine included. Left in the record is the CDR3 DNA by itself, 48 bases read in frame from the first base. This receptor was identified in a woman aged 30 to 39 with multiple sclerosis. Material for sequencing was PBMCs. The chain is made from TRBV6-1 and TRBJ1-1; a stretch of 8 junction bases matches TRBD1. At the DNA level, the sequence is TGTGCCAGCAGTGATAAGGGCCAGGGGGCAAACACTGAAGCTTTCTTT. Translated, it gives CASSDKGQGANTEAFF.